This TCR beta chain was sequenced in a study of pediatric ulcerative colitis (dated by TCRdb to the late 2010s). About the investigation overall: Pancolitis was present in several ulcerative colitis patients and left-sided colitis in two, and histology consistent with ulcerative colitis was found in all of these patients. From fewer than ten newly diagnosed, treatment-naive pediatric ulcerative colitis patients and a few non-IBD control children, paired blood and rectal samples were collected. The Pediatric Ulcerative Colitis Activity Index classified a couple of patients as having mild disease, several as having moderate disease and three as having acute severe colitis.

CDR1 and CDR2, per the germline V gene, are SGHDT and YYEEEE. V and J lose 4 bases and 1 base, and a span of 4 bases separates them. The CDR3, from cysteine to phenylalanine, totals 12 residues. CDR3 DNA is the only sequence kept; it has 36 bases, read in frame from the first base. Study-level results and caveats: A couple of rectal CDR3 clonotypes turned up in every ulcerative colitis patient but in none of the controls. Features of the rectal repertoire distinguished controls, mild-moderate colitis patients and acute severe colitis patients, and in acute severe colitis, rectal diversity was reduced because of clonal expansions. Compared with controls, ulcerative colitis patients showed significantly higher autologous blood-rectal clonal overlap, a finding that suggests increased T cell trafficking to inflamed tissue. The healthy control group was small, with only a handful of individuals. Because repertoires were derived from total lymphocyte DNA, patterns in rare subsets such as regulatory T cells may not have been reflected. For technical reasons, the blood samples of a couple of patients yielded substantially fewer templates, so those samples were excluded from the blood-rectal overlap analysis.

A remark on this clone: This clone's antigen is unknown. Within one base of it there is no much larger clone, and no base qualities were kept.

Ulcerative colitis patients had received no immunosuppressive medication before the diagnostic colonoscopy. Blood was sampled at the time of the colonoscopy. The Wizard kit (Promega) was used to extract genomic DNA from both blood and intestinal samples. Rearranged CDR3 beta regions were amplified from genomic DNA with multiplex V and J primers using the immunoSEQ TRB Survey service. Survey-level sequencing depth of up to 500,000 reads per sample was used to keep depth equal across samples. Libraries were purified, pooled and sequenced on Illumina technology. In the source study's methods: Productive clonality, sample overlap, pairwise scatters, CDR3 beta length, V/D/J gene usage and productiveness were all assessed with the immunoSEQ online tools. Calculated diversity was defined as the number of unique rearrangements divided by total templates times 100, and Shannon and Simpson indices were additionally computed. For principal component analysis, Z-score normalized data were analyzed with the R prcomp function and the ggbiplot package. Blood-rectal clonal overlap within each subject was quantified with Morisita's index. The source is immuneACCESS, and TCRdb retained only in-frame sequences with V and J called. Part of the clones is not carried over; for the studies checked, unresolved V genes explain less than half of this, and the remainder is unexplained. Clonal size and the V and J genes are those of that table, whereas D and trimming came from the DNA. Here the sample has around 64,000 clones; 75% to 85% occur a single time. Under 6.5% of the sample is held by the ten biggest clonotypes.

This TCR derives from a boy between 10 and 17 years old with moderate ulcerative colitis. Sequencing used blood. The V and J genes are TRBV5-6 and TRBJ2-3; no confident D gene assignment can be made. The bases read TGTGCCAGCAGCCCAGGCACAGATACGCAGTATTTT. Its product reads: CASSPGTDTQYF.